The rows below give T cell receptor beta chains drawn from one sample of a study of CD8 T cell repertoires and HIV-1 epitope variants. Produced via immunoSEQ multiplex PCR; TCRdb's table is partial and in-frame only. The sample has more than 85,000 clones; roughly four fifths are singletons. The material sequenced was uncultured baseline CD8+ T cells from peripheral blood mononuclear cells (PBMCs). The source is a male donor with HIV. Both conserved end residues are part of each CDR3. The D gene is left open where the match is weak. Clone size is given for some rows only: seen once, a few or many times, or a class if the clone is expanded.

>-|TRBV30|13|TRBJ2-5|-
CAWSEAGQETQYF
TGTGCCTGGAGTGAGGCGGGGCAAGAGACCCAGTACTTC
>-|TRBV5-1|14|TRBJ2-2|-
CASSLNSNTGELFF
TGCGCCAGCAGCTTGAACTCGAACACCGGGGAGCTGTTTTTT
>-|TRBV9|16|TRBJ2-3|TRBD2
CASSYGLAGVTDTQYF
TGTGCCAGCAGCTACGGACTAGCGGGGGTCACAGATACGCAGTATTTT
>-|TRBV25-1|14|TRBJ1-1|-
CASSEYGTNTEAFF
TGTGCCAGCAGTGAATATGGGACGAACACTGAAGCTTTCTTT
>few|TRBV6-5|14|TRBJ2-4|TRBD2
CASTKSSGTGIQYF
TGTGCCAGCACCAAGTCTAGCGGGACCGGCATTCAGTACTTC
>-|TRBV7-8|13|TRBJ1-2|-
CASSPGTVYGYTF
TGTGCCAGCAGCCCCGGGACGGTCTATGGCTACACCTTC
>-|TRBV19|17|TRBJ1-6|TRBD1
CASTTLTGGSYNSPLHF
TGTGCCAGTACCACTCTGACAGGGGGCTCCTATAATTCACCCCTCCACTTT
>once|TRBV4-3|13|TRBJ2-3|-
CASSQGLRDTQYF
TGCGCCAGCAGCCAAGGCCTAAGGGATACGCAGTATTTT
>-|TRBV7-2|12|TRBJ2-5|-
CASSLTKETQYF
TGTGCCAGCAGCTTAACCAAAGAGACCCAGTACTTC
>-|TRBV28|16|TRBJ1-1|TRBD1
CASGSTGGLWSTEAFF
TGTGCCAGCGGTTCCACAGGGGGCCTGTGGAGCACTGAAGCTTTCTTT
>-|TRBV12-5|16|TRBJ2-2|TRBD1
CASGLGQGGNTGELFF
TGTGCTAGTGGTTTAGGACAGGGGGGAAACACCGGGGAGCTGTTTTTT
>-|TRBV28|13|TRBJ2-7|-
CASTTLGIYEQYF
TGTGCCAGCACCACCCTAGGTATCTACGAGCAGTACTTC
>few|TRBV27|16|TRBJ1-2|TRBD1
CASSRTGIVINYGYTF
TGTGCCAGCAGCCGGACAGGGATAGTGATTAACTATGGCTACACCTTC
>-|TRBV4-1|15|TRBJ2-3|-
CASSQDGGPTDTQYF
TGCGCCAGCAGCCAAGATGGGGGGCCCACAGATACGCAGTATTTT
>-|TRBV19|13|TRBJ1-5|-
CASSQLRNQPQHF
TGTGCCAGTAGTCAACTAAGAAATCAGCCCCAGCATTTT
>-|TRBV19|16|TRBJ2-3|TRBD2
CASIGREKFGADTQYF
TGTGCCAGTATCGGGAGGGAGAAGTTCGGGGCAGATACGCAGTATTTT